This T cell receptor (beta chain) was sequenced during a study of CD8+CD57+ T cells in acquired aplastic anemia. Study information: Sorted CD4+ and CD8+ cells gave an average of around 3.3 ug of DNA. Healthy-donor CD4+ cells averaged approximately 11 million reads.

This clonotype was counted between two and nine times. The antigen remains undetermined. Genomic DNA templated the TCR beta VDJ and CDR3 profiling. TCRdb passed the reads through MiXCR, listing each CDR3 protein once. The sample records 400,000 to 450,000 distinct CDR3 sequences, 65% to 80% being singletons. Germline CDR1 is DFQATT and CDR2 is SNEGSKA (reference sequence). The CDR3 spans 12 residues. The germline V and J ends were trimmed by 3 bases and 7 bases, with 10 bases remaining between them. Findings of the study overall: CD8+ Simpson's diversity in patients was not significantly different from that in controls. Around 29 shared CD8+ CDR3s appeared highly expressed within patients' immunodominant clones.

The sequencing input was sorted CD4+, CD8+, or CD8+CD57+ T cells (not recorded which) from PBMCs. V is TRBV20-1 and J is TRBJ2-1; D assignment may be TRBD1 or TRBD2 (5 bases each). This receptor was obtained from a human donor in good health, serving as a control. For the CDR3, the DNA is TGCAGTGCTAGGGGGGATCCGAATGAGCAGTTCTTC. It is translated as CSARGDPNEQFF.